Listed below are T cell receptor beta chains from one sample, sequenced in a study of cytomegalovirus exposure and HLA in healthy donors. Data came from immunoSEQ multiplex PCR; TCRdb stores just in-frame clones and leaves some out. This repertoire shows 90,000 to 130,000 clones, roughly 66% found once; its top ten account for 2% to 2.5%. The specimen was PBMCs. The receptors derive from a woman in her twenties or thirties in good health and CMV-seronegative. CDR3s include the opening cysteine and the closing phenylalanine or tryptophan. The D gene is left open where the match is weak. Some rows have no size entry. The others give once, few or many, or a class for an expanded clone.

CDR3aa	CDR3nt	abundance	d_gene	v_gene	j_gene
CASSGGRNQPQHF	TGTGCCAGCAGCGGGGGCAGGAATCAGCCCCAGCATTTT	-	-	TRBV7-9	TRBJ1-5
CASSRWGGAGRTEAFF	TGTGCCAGCAGCAGGTGGGGGGGCGCAGGACGGACTGAAGCTTTCTTT	-	-	TRBV28	TRBJ1-1
CASSLAGGLVLETQYF	TGTGCCAGCAGCTTGGCAGGGGGACTAGTCCTGGAGACCCAGTACTTC	-	-	TRBV5-4	TRBJ2-5
CASRLPGSGANVLTF	TGTGCCAGCAGGTTACCGGGATCCGGGGCCAACGTCCTGACTTTC	-	-	TRBV28	TRBJ2-6
CASSHVGTGPLEQYF	TGTGCCAGCAGTCACGTCGGGACAGGACCCCTCGAGCAGTACTTC	few	TRBD1	TRBV27	TRBJ2-7
CASSPGLAGPTGELFF	TGTGCCAGCAGCCCCGGACTAGCGGGACCCACCGGGGAGCTGTTTTTT	-	TRBD2	TRBV7-6	TRBJ2-2
CASSLAGTGVGQYF	TGTGCCAGCAGCTTAGCTGGGACAGGGGTCGGGCAGTACTTC	-	TRBD1	TRBV7-9	TRBJ2-7
CATSRDSALADTDTQYF	TGTGCCACCAGCAGAGATTCAGCGCTAGCGGATACAGATACGCAGTATTTT	once	TRBD2	TRBV15	TRBJ2-3
CASSELAGGETQYF	TGTGCCAGCAGTGAATTGGCAGGGGGAGAGACCCAGTACTTC	-	TRBD1	TRBV2	TRBJ2-5
CASSKQGAGNTIYF	TGTGCCAGCAGCAAACAGGGGGCTGGAAACACCATATATTTT	-	-	TRBV21-1	TRBJ1-3
CASSQVKQGTGELFF	TGCGCCAGCAGCCAAGTAAAACAGGGGACCGGGGAGCTGTTTTTT	-	TRBD1	TRBV4-1	TRBJ2-2
CATSRGTEGGNTIYF	TGTGCCACCAGCAGGGGGACAGAAGGCGGAAACACCATATATTTT	few	TRBD1	TRBV15	TRBJ1-3
CASSLTSGRYNEQFF	TGTGCCAGCAGCTTAACTAGCGGGAGATACAATGAGCAGTTCTTC	-	TRBD2	TRBV7-3	TRBJ2-1
CASSKRLAGGPWTTDTQYF	TGTGCCAGTAGTAAGCGACTAGCGGGAGGGCCTTGGACCACAGATACGCAGTATTTT	few	TRBD2	TRBV19	TRBJ2-3
CASSFRTRVLGEKLFF	TGTGCCAGCAGCTTTAGGACACGGGTTTTGGGGGAAAAACTGTTTTTT	-	-	TRBV7-8	TRBJ1-4
CASSFTSGTYNEQFF	TGCGCCAGCAGCTTTACTAGCGGGACATACAATGAGCAGTTCTTC	few	TRBD2	TRBV5-1	TRBJ2-1
CASSLTGSSYEQYF	TGTGCCAGCAGTCTTACCGGGTCCTCCTACGAGCAGTACTTC	few	-	TRBV27	TRBJ2-7
CASSVDAGAYEQYF	TGTGCCAGCAGTGTGGATGCGGGGGCGTACGAGCAGTACTTC	once	-	TRBV9	TRBJ2-7
CASSEDSGTYNEQFF	TGTGCCAGCAGCGAAGATAGCGGAACCTACAATGAGCAGTTCTTC	-	-	TRBV9	TRBJ2-1
CASSLPGQGARGYTF	TGTGCCAGCAGCCTCCCCGGACAGGGGGCGCGAGGCTACACCTTC	-	TRBD1	TRBV28	TRBJ1-2
CASSGYSNTGELFF	TGTGCCAGCAGCGGGTACTCGAACACCGGGGAGCTGTTTTTT	-	-	TRBV9	TRBJ2-2
CASSLGTGIGYEQYF	TGTGCCAGCAGCTTGGGCACAGGGATCGGATACGAGCAGTACTTC	-	-	TRBV5-4	TRBJ2-7
CALRGAIPPGANVLTF	TGTGCCCTCAGGGGGGCTATCCCACCTGGGGCCAACGTCCTGACTTTC	-	-	TRBV30	TRBJ2-6
CASSLKGSGRNEQFF	TGTGCCAGCAGCTTAAAAGGTAGCGGGAGGAATGAGCAGTTCTTC	once	TRBD2	TRBV13	TRBJ2-1
CASSVKGTTGELFF	TGTGCCAGCAGTGTGAAAGGGACTACCGGGGAGCTGTTTTTT	-	-	TRBV2	TRBJ2-2
CAAKQETQYF	TGTGCCGCTAAACAAGAGACCCAGTACTTC	few	-	TRBV19	TRBJ2-5
CASSTGVNEKLFF	TGTGCCAGTAGTACAGGGGTGAATGAAAAACTGTTTTTT	-	-	TRBV19	TRBJ1-4
CASSPPPGAAGYEQYF	TGTGCCAGCTCACCACCTCCTGGGGCGGCCGGCTACGAGCAGTACTTC	few	-	TRBV18	TRBJ2-7
CASRDTTNTGELFF	TGTGCCAGCAGGGACACAACGAACACCGGGGAGCTGTTTTTT	-	-	TRBV9	TRBJ2-2
CASSPRTSGGSYEQYF	TGCGCCAGCAGCCCGAGGACTAGCGGGGGCTCCTACGAGCAGTACTTC	-	TRBD2	TRBV4-1	TRBJ2-7
CASSVGLSVGPLHF	TGTGCCAGCAGTGTTGGGCTATCGGTGGGACCCCTCCACTTT	-	-	TRBV6-1	TRBJ1-6
CASSFGYGYTF	TGTGCCAGCAGCTTCGGGTATGGCTACACCTTC	-	-	TRBV28	TRBJ1-2
CASSPSDAGREAFF	TGTGCCAGCTCACCATCCGACGCGGGTCGTGAAGCTTTCTTT	-	-	TRBV18	TRBJ1-1
CASSSTTINEQFF	TGTGCCAGCAGTTCCACTACTATCAATGAGCAGTTCTTC	-	-	TRBV28	TRBJ2-1
CSGSGSYNEQFF	TGCAGCGGTAGCGGGAGCTACAATGAGCAGTTCTTC	-	TRBD2	TRBV29-1	TRBJ2-1
CASSEDGTGYEQYF	TGTGCCAGCAGTGAAGACGGGACAGGCTACGAGCAGTACTTC	few	TRBD1	TRBV2	TRBJ2-7
CASRQTDNFYEQYF	TGTGCCAGCAGACAGACAGACAATTTCTACGAGCAGTACTTC	-	-	TRBV27	TRBJ2-7
CASSYLGRGSYNEQFF	TGTGCCAGCAGTTATCTCGGGAGGGGTTCCTACAATGAGCAGTTCTTC	few	TRBD2	TRBV6-6	TRBJ2-1
CASQKQGLGETQYF	TGTGCCAGCCAAAAACAGGGATTGGGTGAGACCCAGTACTTC	few	-	TRBV7-2	TRBJ2-5
CSVLGGQPNTGELFF	TGCAGCGTTCTCGGGGGACAGCCAAACACCGGGGAGCTGTTTTTT	once	-	TRBV29-1	TRBJ2-2
CASSLQEVDEQYF	TGCGCCAGCAGCTTGCAGGAGGTGGACGAGCAGTACTTC	-	-	TRBV5-1	TRBJ2-7
CASSPLRGTSGEQYF	TGTGCCAGCAGCCCCCTCCGGGGGACTAGCGGCGAGCAGTACTTC	-	TRBD2	TRBV7-9	TRBJ2-7
CASSPSSGRGDTQYF	TGTGCCAGCAGCCCCTCGAGCGGGAGAGGAGATACGCAGTATTTT	-	TRBD2	TRBV9	TRBJ2-3
CASSLAQGILSGELFF	TGCGCCAGCAGCTTGGCCCAGGGGATATTATCAGGGGAGCTGTTTTTT	-	-	TRBV5-1	TRBJ2-2
CASSLVGSGNTIYF	TGTGCCAGCAGCTTAGTCGGGTCAGGAAACACCATATATTTT	-	-	TRBV7-9	TRBJ1-3
CASTGGRDTGELFF	TGTGCTAGCACAGGGGGCCGGGACACCGGGGAGCTGTTTTTT	-	TRBD1	TRBV7-7	TRBJ2-2
CASSIGTLREQYF	TGCGCCAGCAGTATCGGGACTCTACGGGAGCAGTACTTC	-	-	TRBV5-1	TRBJ2-7
CASSLGWSQPQHF	TGTGCCAGCAGCTTAGGATGGAGTCAGCCCCAGCATTTT	-	-	TRBV11-2	TRBJ1-5
CASDIFVRWEQYF	TGTGCCAGCGACATCTTCGTAAGGTGGGAGCAGTACTTC	-	-	TRBV27	TRBJ2-7
CASSSDVLRGIQPQHF	TGTGCCAGCAGCTCGGACGTCCTAAGGGGCATTCAGCCCCAGCATTTT	once	-	TRBV7-9	TRBJ1-5
CASSLEGPVNEQFF	TGTGCCAGCAGCTTAGAGGGGCCGGTCAATGAGCAGTTCTTC	-	-	TRBV7-9	TRBJ2-1
CASSKAHGGYYEQYF	TGTGCCAGCAGCAAAGCGCATGGAGGCTACTACGAGCAGTACTTC	few	-	TRBV21-1	TRBJ2-7
CASSEREQGSGYTF	TGTGCCAGCAGTGAACGAGAACAGGGGTCGGGCTACACCTTC	-	TRBD1	TRBV2	TRBJ1-2
CASSQSARGQGAIGEKLFF	TGCGCCAGCAGCCAAAGCGCCAGGGGACAGGGGGCGATAGGAGAAAAACTGTTTTTT	-	TRBD1	TRBV4-1	TRBJ1-4
CASSFQGQGEYNEQFF	TGTGCCAGCAGTTTCCAGGGACAGGGAGAATACAATGAGCAGTTCTTC	-	TRBD1	TRBV2	TRBJ2-1
CASSPLPGEETQYF	TGCGCCAGCAGCCCTCTACCGGGGGAAGAGACCCAGTACTTC	-	-	TRBV5-1	TRBJ2-5
CASSSLAGPNTGELFF	TGTGCCAGCAGCTCGTTAGCGGGACCGAACACCGGGGAGCTGTTTTTT	-	TRBD2	TRBV7-2	TRBJ2-2